What follows are 30 T cell receptor beta chains derived from one specimen sequenced in a study of response to subunit inactivated influenza vaccine. TCRdb processed the RT-PCR reads anew with MiXCR; each CDR3 protein has one entry. The sample records about 650,000 distinct CDR3 sequences, roughly 15% being singletons. The material was PBMCs from blood, obtained 14 days before vaccination. The receptors stem from a man aged 50-59 years who received an inactivated influenza vaccine.

This clonotype was seen many times. The chain uses TRBV5-1 and TRBJ1-1; D is perhaps TRBD1 (5 bases). Germline assignment: CDR1 SGHRS and CDR2 YFSETQ. The CDR3 sequence is 15 residues long. The V end was cut by 0 bases, the J end by 0 bases, with 9 bases between. The CDR3 protein is CASSLDLGVNTEAFF. DNA for the CDR3: TGCGCCAGCAGCTTGGATCTGGGGGTGAACACTGAAGCTTTCTTT.

Only a few counts were recorded for this clonotype. The CDR3 spells CASSLEGGGRGYTF. The CDR3 DNA reads TGTGCCAGCAGTTTAGAAGGAGGGGGACGAGGCTACACCTTC. The chain couples TRBV28 to TRBJ1-2; weak D call: TRBD1 (6 bases). Trimming pared 2 bases from V and 8 bases from J, leaving 15 bases between. Germline V lookup: CDR1 MDHEN, CDR2 SYDVKM. The length of the CDR3 is 14 residues.

The table lists this clonotype with a few counts. The chain recombines TRBV11-1 with TRBJ2-1; 8 nucleotides match TRBD2. There are 13 residues in the CDR3. Germline loops: CDR1 SGHAT, CDR2 FQDESV (reference sequence). The V and J ends lost 4 bases and 10 bases, in that order; junction bases with no gene match: 6. This CDR3 is CASSWREVGEQFF. The CDR3 nucleotides read TGTGCCAGCAGCTGGCGGGAGGTAGGGGAGCAGTTCTTC.

This clonotype was seen many times. The V gene is TRBV29-1, the J gene TRBJ2-1, with D perhaps TRBD1 (9 bases). Trimming removed 7 bases at V and 5 bases at J, with 18 bases between. The CDR3 runs to 14 residues. CDR1 is SQVTM, CDR2 ANQGSEA, per germline. CDR3 protein: CSASGGQGNNEQFF. As DNA, the CDR3 is TGCAGCGCGAGCGGGGGACAGGGAAACAATGAGCAGTTCTTC.

This clonotype came up a few times. The chain employs TRBV4-1 and TRBJ1-2; D gene uncertain. The CDR3 loop spans 13 amino acids. V was cut by 0 bases and J by 8 bases, with 10 bases left in between. Germline CDR1 MGHRA, CDR2 YSYEKL. CDR3 in DNA: TGCGCCAGCAGCCAAGATCGTGGGAGGGGCTACACCTTC. Protein: CASSQDRGRGYTF.

This clonotype was seen at least ten times. The chain joins TRBV12-3 or TRBV12-4 to TRBJ2-7; D remains unclear. This CDR3 has 13 residues. Trimming took off 2 bases at V and 9 bases at J, with 14 bases between the two ends. CDR3 nucleotides: TGTGCCAGCAGTTTACGGACCGACGGTGGGCAGTACTTC. Translating it yields CASSLRTDGGQYF.

In this sample, this clonotype turned up a few times. The chain joins TRBV20-1 to TRBJ1-3; D not resolved. This CDR3 has 12 amino acids. V was cut by 6 bases and J by 2 bases, with 8 bases left in between. CDR1 DFQATT and CDR2 SNEGSKA come from the germline V gene (reference sequence). The DNA for the CDR3 is TGCAGTGCCGAGGGTACTGGAAACACCATATATTTT. Residues: CSAEGTGNTIYF.

This clonotype was seen many times. V is TRBV12-3 or TRBV12-4 and J is TRBJ2-1; D is ambiguous. The V and J ends lost 8 bases and 7 bases respectively, with 18 bases between them. The CDR3 is 14 residues long. The CDR3 sequence: CASCTPAIYNEQFF. The CDR3 nucleotides are TGTGCCAGCTGTACCCCGGCGATCTATAATGAGCAGTTCTTC.

This chain uses TRBV6-5 with TRBJ2-7; 8 bases are a match to TRBD1. The CDR3 runs to 15 residues. The trim removed 3 bases at V and 2 bases at J, leaving 6 bases unmatched. Germline CDR1 reads MNHEY; CDR2 reads SVGAGI. CDR3 protein: CASSYHTRGPYEQYF. In DNA form, the CDR3 reads TGTGCCAGCAGTTATCATACCAGGGGGCCCTACGAGCAGTACTTC.

At least ten counts were recorded for this clonotype. The chain employs TRBV3-1 and TRBJ1-1; 7 nucleotides align to TRBD1. V lost 10 bases, J lost 3 bases, and 8 bases stayed unmatched. This CDR3 region has 13 residues. Germline CDR1 reads LGHDT; CDR2 reads YNNKEL (reference sequence). The CDR3 here is CATQQGKYTEAFF. The CDR3 nucleotides are TGTGCCACACAACAGGGGAAATACACTGAAGCTTTCTTT.

Ten or more counts support this clonotype. V and J are TRBV5-5 and TRBJ2-4, with D possibly matching TRBD2 (5 bases). V gave up 1 base and J gave up 1 base, with 12 bases separating them. This CDR3 has 16 residues. Germline V gene lookup returns CDR1 SGHKS and CDR2 YYEKEE (reference sequence). CDR3 loop: CASSLQGSGAKNIQYF. CDR3 DNA sequence: TGTGCCAGCAGCTTGCAAGGGAGTGGGGCCAAAAACATTCAGTACTTC.

A few counts support this clonotype. The chain uses TRBV6-1 and TRBJ1-5, with D possibly matching TRBD1 (6 bases). The V end lost 2 bases, the J end lost 4 bases, and 6 bases lay between the germline ends. Germline values: CDR1 MNHNS, CDR2 SASEGT. The CDR3 spans 13 residues. CDR3 in amino acids: CASSEQGNQPQHF. The CDR3 DNA follows: TGTGCCAGCAGTGAACAGGGGAATCAGCCCCAGCATTTT.

This rearrangement joins TRBV5-1 to TRBJ2-6; D not resolved. In germline, CDR1 is SGHRS, CDR2 YFSETQ. The CDR3 is 17 amino acids. Trimming took 2 bases from V and 1 from J, leaving 13 bases between them. The CDR3 spells CASSFGVLHSGANVLTF. In DNA form, the CDR3 reads TGCGCCAGCAGCTTTGGGGTGCTCCATTCTGGGGCCAACGTCCTGACTTTC.

The rearrangement joins TRBV2 to TRBJ2-5, with 7 bases identical to TRBD1. The CDR3 contains 17 residues. Germline assignment: CDR1 SNHLY and CDR2 FYNNEI. With 7 bases clipped from V and 5 bases from J, the junction kept 19 bases outside the gene matches. The CDR3: CASTTGVAVIWAETQYF. The DNA for the CDR3 is TGTGCCAGCACCACAGGGGTAGCTGTTATTTGGGCGGAGACCCAGTACTTC.

Many counts were recorded for this clonotype. The V call is TRBV4-1, the J call TRBJ1-1; D gene uncertain. Germline-derived CDR1 and CDR2 are MGHRA and YSYEKL. The CDR3 contains 14 residues. The germline V and J ends were trimmed by 0 bases and 1 base, with 6 bases remaining between them. The CDR3 loop reads CASSQDRQNTEAFF. CDR3 nucleotide sequence: TGCGCCAGCAGCCAAGATCGACAGAACACTGAAGCTTTCTTT.

The sample holds a few counts of this clonotype. The chain links TRBV5-1 to TRBJ1-5; possible D gene TRBD1, 6 bases. The CDR3 has 14 amino acids. V lost 1 base and J 4 bases, leaving 9 bases between the germline ends. CDR1 and CDR2 (germline): SGHRS, YFSETQ. The CDR3 bases are TGCGCCAGCAGCTTGACAGGGCAGAATCAGCCCCAGCATTTT. This gives the protein CASSLTGQNQPQHF.

The rearrangement joins TRBV20-1 to TRBJ2-7; the match to TRBD2 covers 10 bases. V shed 2 bases, J shed 0 bases, and the junction held 4 bases outside the gene matches. Germline assignment: CDR1 DFQATT and CDR2 SNEGSKA (reference sequence). The CDR3 contains 15 residues. The CDR3 sequence: CSARRASGSSYEQYF. The CDR3 DNA sequence: TGCAGTGCTAGACGGGCTAGCGGGAGCTCCTACGAGCAGTACTTC.

This clonotype came up a few times. A junction end diverges from the germline sequence, so it may reflect a read error. This rearrangement joins TRBV27 to TRBJ1-3; no clear D gene. This CDR3 region has 13 residues. The germline V gene encodes CDR1 MNHEY and CDR2 SMNVEV (reference sequence). The CDR3 sequence is CASRLSPGNTIYF. The DNA for the CDR3 is TGTGCCAGCCGACTGTCCCCTGGGAACACCATATATTTT.

The sample holds a few counts of this clonotype. The rearrangement links TRBV6-1 to TRBJ2-7; 13 bases fit TRBD2. Trimming removed 1 base from V and 6 bases from J; junction bases left unmatched: 15. Germline V gene data show CDR1 as MNHNS and CDR2 as SASEGT. This CDR3 contains 19 residues. CDR3 coding DNA: TGTGCCAGCAGTGAAGTAAAACCGGGACTAGCGGGGTCGTTGCGCGAGCAGTACTTC. Its translation is CASSEVKPGLAGSLREQYF.

This clonotype was observed a few times. This chain joins TRBV7-3 and TRBJ2-1; 15 nucleotides line up with TRBD2. The CDR3 sequence is 17 residues long. Trimming took 5 bases from V and 2 from J; bases not matched to a gene: 4. Germline V lookup: CDR1 SGHTA, CDR2 FQGTGA. The DNA for the CDR3 is TGTGCCAGCAGCAATGGACTAGCGGGAGGGCCCTACAATGAGCAGTTCTTC. This translates into CASSNGLAGGPYNEQFF.

The V and J genes are TRBV3-1 and TRBJ1-4, with D maybe TRBD1 (5 bases). With 5 bases removed from V and 4 bases from J, the gap between germline ends came to 11 bases. Germline CDR1 is LGHDT and CDR2 is YNNKEL (reference sequence). There are 14 residues in the CDR3. DNA for the CDR3: TGTGCCAGCAGCTTCGGGAGGGGTAATGAAAAACTGTTTTTT. This codes for CASSFGRGNEKLFF.

The rearrangement uses TRBV4-3 and TRBJ1-1; D perhaps matches TRBD1 (5 bases). Germline assignment: CDR1 LGHNA and CDR2 YSLEER. Deletions cut 0 bases from V and 1 base from J, with 12 bases between. The CDR3 length is 16 residues. The CDR3 region is CASSQDEGARNTEAFF. CDR3 nucleotides: TGCGCCAGCAGCCAAGATGAAGGGGCTAGGAACACTGAAGCTTTCTTT.

This clonotype appeared a few times. V and J are TRBV2 and TRBJ2-6; D call uncertain. Germline-derived CDR1 and CDR2 are SNHLY and FYNNEI. The length of the CDR3 is 14 residues. Trimming removed 5 bases from V and 0 bases from J, with 5 bases in between. The CDR3 here is CASSTTSGANVLTF. In DNA form, the CDR3 reads TGTGCCAGCAGTACCACCTCTGGGGCCAACGTCCTGACTTTC.

The chain carries TRBV9 and TRBJ2-7, with TRBD2 as a possible D gene (6 bases). Trimming took off 7 bases at V and 2 bases at J, with 19 bases between the two ends. The CDR3 has 15 amino acids. Germline assignment: CDR1 SGDLS and CDR2 YYNGEE. CDR3 sequence: CASGEGGGSTYEQYF. CDR3 DNA: TGTGCCAGCGGCGAGGGTGGGGGGAGCACCTACGAGCAGTACTTC.

This clonotype was observed many times. The chain uses TRBV20-1 and TRBJ2-2; D is unresolved. The germline V gene has CDR1 DFQATT and CDR2 SNEGSKA (reference sequence). The V gene lost 4 bases and the J gene lost 5 bases, with 14 bases spanning the gap. The CDR3 is 14 residues long. CDR3: CSANRVVGTGELFF. The CDR3 nucleotides are TGCAGTGCTAATAGAGTCGTCGGGACCGGGGAGCTGTTTTTT.

The sample holds a few counts of this clonotype. The chain is built from TRBV28 and TRBJ2-1; 7 bases align to TRBD1. The CDR3 is made up of 13 amino acids. V was pared by 4 bases and J by 7 bases, with 4 bases of the junction left unmatched. Per germline, CDR1 MDHEN and CDR2 SYDVKM. The CDR3: CASSWNRGNEQFF. DNA for the CDR3: TGTGCCAGCAGTTGGAACAGGGGTAATGAGCAGTTCTTC. The full variable domain, rest sourced from reference TRBV28 and TRBJ2-1, is DVKVTQSSRYLVKRTGEKVFLECVQDMDHENMFWYRQDPGLGLRLIYFSYDVKMKEKGDIPEGYSVSREKKERFSLILESASTNQTSMYLCASSWNRGNEQFFGPGTRLTVL.

This clonotype was observed at least ten times. The chain joins TRBV7-2 to TRBJ1-4; 10 nucleotides match TRBD1. The germline CDR1 and CDR2 sequences are SGHTA and FQGNSA. With V trimmed by 0 bases and J by 7 bases, 5 bases remained unmatched. The CDR3 extends over 16 amino acids. Here the CDR3 DNA reads TGTGCCAGCAGCTTAGCACCGGGACAGGGGACTGAAAAACTGTTTTTT. As protein: CASSLAPGQGTEKLFF.

This sequence joins TRBV3-1 and TRBJ2-5; 9 nucleotides agree with TRBD2. CDR1 and CDR2 from the germline V gene are LGHDT and YNNKEL (reference sequence). The CDR3 covers 13 residues. V gave up 6 bases and J gave up 4 bases; unmatched junction bases: 3. CDR3 sequence (DNA): TGTGCCAGCAGAGCGGGAGGCCGAGAGACCCAGTACTTC. It specifies CASRAGGRETQYF.

The chain employs TRBV24-1 and TRBJ2-1; 7 nucleotides line up with TRBD1. With 10 bases clipped from V and 3 bases from J, the junction kept 8 bases outside the gene matches. Germline assignment: CDR1 KGHDR and CDR2 SFDVKD. CDR3 length: 14 amino acids. For the CDR3, the DNA is TGTGCCACTTCCCGGGACAGTATCTACAATGAGCAGTTCTTC. Its translation: CATSRDSIYNEQFF.

This clonotype was counted between two and nine times. The chain carries TRBV20-1 and TRBJ2-3; 11 bases align to TRBD2. Trimming at V came to 6 bases and at J to 2 bases, leaving 7 bases not matched to a gene. The V gene's germline CDR1 is DFQATT and CDR2 SNEGSKA (reference sequence). The CDR3 spans 15 residues. As DNA, the CDR3 is TGCAGTGCCCAAGGGACTAGCGGACCCACAGATACGCAGTATTTT. Residues: CSAQGTSGPTDTQYF.